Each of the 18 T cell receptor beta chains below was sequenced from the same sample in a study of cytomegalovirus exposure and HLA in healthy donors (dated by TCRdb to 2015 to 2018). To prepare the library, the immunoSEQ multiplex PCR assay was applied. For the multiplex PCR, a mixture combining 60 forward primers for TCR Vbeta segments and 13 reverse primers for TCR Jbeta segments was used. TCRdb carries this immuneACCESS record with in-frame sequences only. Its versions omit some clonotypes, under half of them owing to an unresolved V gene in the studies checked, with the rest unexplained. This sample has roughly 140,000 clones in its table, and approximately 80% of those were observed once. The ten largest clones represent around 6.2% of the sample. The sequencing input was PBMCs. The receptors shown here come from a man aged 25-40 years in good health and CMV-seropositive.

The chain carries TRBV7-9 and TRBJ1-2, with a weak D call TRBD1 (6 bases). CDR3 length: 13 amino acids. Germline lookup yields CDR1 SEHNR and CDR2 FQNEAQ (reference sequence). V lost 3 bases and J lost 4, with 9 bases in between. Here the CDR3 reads CASSFGTTYGYTF. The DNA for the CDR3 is TGTGCCAGCAGCTTCGGGACAACCTATGGCTACACCTTC.

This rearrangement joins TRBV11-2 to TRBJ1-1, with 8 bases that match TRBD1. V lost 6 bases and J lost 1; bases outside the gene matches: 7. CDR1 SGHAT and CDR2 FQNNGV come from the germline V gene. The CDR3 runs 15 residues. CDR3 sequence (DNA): TGTGCCAGCAGATTGGAGGGGACAGGGAACACTGAAGCTTTCTTT. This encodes CASRLEGTGNTEAFF.

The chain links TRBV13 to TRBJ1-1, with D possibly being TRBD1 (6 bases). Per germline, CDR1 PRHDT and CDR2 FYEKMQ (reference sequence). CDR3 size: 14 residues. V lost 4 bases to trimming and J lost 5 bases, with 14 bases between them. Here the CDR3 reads CASSWDTSRTEAFF. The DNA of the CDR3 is TGTGCCAGCAGCTGGGACACCAGCCGTACTGAAGCTTTCTTT.

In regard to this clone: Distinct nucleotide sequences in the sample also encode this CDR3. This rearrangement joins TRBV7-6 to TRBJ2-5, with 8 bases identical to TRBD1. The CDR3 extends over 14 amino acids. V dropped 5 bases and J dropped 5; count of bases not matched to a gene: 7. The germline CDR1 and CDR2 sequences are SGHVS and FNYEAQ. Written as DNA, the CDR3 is TGTGCCAGCAGCCGCCCGGACAGGGCGGAGACCCAGTACTTC. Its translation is CASSRPDRAETQYF.

The CDR3: CASSPSGLYEQYF. CDR3 coding DNA: TGTGCCAGCAGCCCTAGCGGGCTTTACGAGCAGTACTTC. The chain has TRBV6-5 and TRBJ2-7; 8 bases align to TRBD2. In germline, CDR1 is MNHEY, CDR2 SVGAGI. V lost 6 bases to trimming and J lost 4 bases; unmatched junction nucleotides: 5. The CDR3 is 13 amino acids.

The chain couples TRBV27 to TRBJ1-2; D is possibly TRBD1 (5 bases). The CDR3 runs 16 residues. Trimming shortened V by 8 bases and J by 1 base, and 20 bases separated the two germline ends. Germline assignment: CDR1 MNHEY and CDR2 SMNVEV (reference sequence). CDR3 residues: CASAPAGQEGNYGYTF. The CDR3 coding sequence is TGTGCCAGCGCGCCCGCAGGGCAGGAGGGTAACTATGGCTACACCTTC.

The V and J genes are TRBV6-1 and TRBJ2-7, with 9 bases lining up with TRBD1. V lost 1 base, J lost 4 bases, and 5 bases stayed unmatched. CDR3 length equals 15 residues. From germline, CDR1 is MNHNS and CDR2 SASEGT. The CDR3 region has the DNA TGTGCCAGCAGTGAAGGATGGACAGGGGCATACGAGCAGTACTTC. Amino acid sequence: CASSEGWTGAYEQYF.

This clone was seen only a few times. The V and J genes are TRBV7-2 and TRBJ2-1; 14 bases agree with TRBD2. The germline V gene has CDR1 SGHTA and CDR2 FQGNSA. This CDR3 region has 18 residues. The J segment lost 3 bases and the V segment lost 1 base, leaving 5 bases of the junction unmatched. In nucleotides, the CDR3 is TGTGCCAGCAGCTTAGAGGGGACTAGCGGGAGATTCTACAATGAGCAGTTCTTC. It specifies CASSLEGTSGRFYNEQFF.

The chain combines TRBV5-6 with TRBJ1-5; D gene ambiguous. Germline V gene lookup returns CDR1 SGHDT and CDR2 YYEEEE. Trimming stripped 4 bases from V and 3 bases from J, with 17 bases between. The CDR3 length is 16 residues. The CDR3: CASSQEGVDSNQPQHF. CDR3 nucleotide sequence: TGTGCCAGCAGCCAAGAGGGCGTTGATTCCAATCAGCCCCAGCATTTT.

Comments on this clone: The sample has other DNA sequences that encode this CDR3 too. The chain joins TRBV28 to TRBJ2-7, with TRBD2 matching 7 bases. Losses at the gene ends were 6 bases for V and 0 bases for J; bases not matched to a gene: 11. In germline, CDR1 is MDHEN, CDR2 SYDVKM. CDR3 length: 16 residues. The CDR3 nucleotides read TGTGCCAGCAGCCCACATGGACTAGGGAGCTCCTACGAGCAGTACTTC. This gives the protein CASSPHGLGSSYEQYF.

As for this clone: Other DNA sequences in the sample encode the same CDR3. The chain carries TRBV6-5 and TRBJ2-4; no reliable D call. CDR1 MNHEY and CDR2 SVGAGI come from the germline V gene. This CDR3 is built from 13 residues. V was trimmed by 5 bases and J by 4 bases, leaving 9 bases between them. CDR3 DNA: TGTGCCAGCAGTCGTGACACTAAAAACATTCAGTACTTC. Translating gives CASSRDTKNIQYF.

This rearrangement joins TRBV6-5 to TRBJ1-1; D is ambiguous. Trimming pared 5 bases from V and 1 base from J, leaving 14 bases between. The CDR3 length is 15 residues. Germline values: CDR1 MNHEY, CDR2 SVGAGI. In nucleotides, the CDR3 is TGTGCCAGCAGTCGGCGGGAGATCCCGAACACTGAAGCTTTCTTT. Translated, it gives CASSRREIPNTEAFF.

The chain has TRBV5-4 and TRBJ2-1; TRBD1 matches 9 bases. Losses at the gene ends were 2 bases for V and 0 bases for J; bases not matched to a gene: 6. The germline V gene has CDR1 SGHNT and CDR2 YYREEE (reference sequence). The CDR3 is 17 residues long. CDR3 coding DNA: TGTGCCAGCAGCTTTGGGGGACAGGGCAGCTCCTACAATGAGCAGTTCTTC. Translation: CASSFGGQGSSYNEQFF.

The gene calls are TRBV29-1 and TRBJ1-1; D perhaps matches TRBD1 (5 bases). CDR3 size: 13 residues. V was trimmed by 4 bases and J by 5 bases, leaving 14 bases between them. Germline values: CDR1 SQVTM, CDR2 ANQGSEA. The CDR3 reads CSVVKGVYTEAFF. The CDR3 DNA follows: TGCAGCGTTGTAAAAGGGGTTTATACTGAAGCTTTCTTT.

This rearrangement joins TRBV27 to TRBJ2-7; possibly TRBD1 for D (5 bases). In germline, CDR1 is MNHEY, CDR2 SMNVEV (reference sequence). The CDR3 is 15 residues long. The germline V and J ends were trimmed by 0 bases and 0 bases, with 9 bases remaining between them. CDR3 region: CASSLSAGISYEQYF. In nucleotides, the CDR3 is TGTGCCAGCAGTTTATCTGCAGGGATCTCCTACGAGCAGTACTTC.

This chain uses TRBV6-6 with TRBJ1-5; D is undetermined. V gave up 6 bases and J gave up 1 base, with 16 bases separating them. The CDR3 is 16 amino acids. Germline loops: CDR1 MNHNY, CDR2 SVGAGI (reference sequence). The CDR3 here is CASSGGDLRSNQPQHF. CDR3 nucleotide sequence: TGTGCCAGCAGCGGCGGAGATTTACGGAGCAATCAGCCCCAGCATTTT.

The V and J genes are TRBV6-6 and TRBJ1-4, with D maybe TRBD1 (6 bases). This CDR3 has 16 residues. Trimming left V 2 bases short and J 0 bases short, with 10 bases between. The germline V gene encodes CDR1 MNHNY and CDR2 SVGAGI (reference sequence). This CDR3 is CASSYPQGATNEKLFF. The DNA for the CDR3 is TGTGCCAGCAGTTACCCACAGGGCGCAACTAATGAAAAACTGTTTTTT.

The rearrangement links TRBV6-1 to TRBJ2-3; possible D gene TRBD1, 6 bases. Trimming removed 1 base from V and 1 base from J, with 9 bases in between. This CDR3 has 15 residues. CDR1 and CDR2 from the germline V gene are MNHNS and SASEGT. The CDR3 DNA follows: TGTGCCAGCAGTGAAGAGGCAGGGGGCACAGATACGCAGTATTTT. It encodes CASSEEAGGTDTQYF.